This T cell receptor beta chain came from a study of blood T cell repertoires in COVID-19. Original processing notes: Reference gene primers were amplified, and this amplification served to estimate nucleated cell counts. The assay was immunoSEQ multiplex PCR, and TCRdb's table has in-frame clones only and misses some. That table supplies the V and J calls and clone size; D and trimming were determined from the DNA. The table includes under 300,000 clones, 87% detected once. This CDR3 is built from 16 residues. Germline loops: CDR1 LNHNV, CDR2 YYDKDF (reference sequence). V lost 5 bases, J lost 6 bases, and 8 bases stayed unmatched.

This chain links TRBV15 with TRBJ2-4; 12 nucleotides line up with TRBD1. The receptor's source is a man aged 55 to 70 who had recovered from COVID-19. The sample taken for sequencing was peripheral blood. As DNA, the CDR3 is TGTGCCACCAGCGTCGGGACAGGGGGCGCGAGAAACATTCAGTACTTC. It encodes CATSVGTGGARNIQYF.